These T cell receptor beta chains were read from a single sample in a study of OX40 agonist ivuxolimab in advanced cancers. Only in-frame clones appear in the TCRdb table, and some are missing; sequencing was by immunoSEQ multiplex PCR. In the table there are roughly 46,000 clones, 88% of which are singletons. Specimen: CD4+ or CD8+ T cells sorted from blood, collected in a trial of the OX40 agonist ivuxolimab. The receptors originated from an adult with an advanced solid tumor such as melanoma, head and neck, liver or kidney cancer. CDR3s include the opening cysteine and the closing phenylalanine or tryptophan. A D gene is named only where the DNA matches it firmly. Not every row has a clone size; where given, it reads once, few, many or a size class.

size,V,length,D,J,DNA,CDR3
once,TRBV6-5,16,TRBD1,TRBJ2-2,TGTGCCAGCAGTTATTGGGGAAGGGGGCGCCACGGGGAGCTGTTTTTT,CASSYWGRGRHGELFF
NA,TRBV19,15,TRBD1,TRBJ1-2,TGTGCCAGTCGGGACAGGGGCCGCGGGGGATATGGCTACACCTTC,CASRDRGRGGYGYTF
NA,TRBV4-3,15,NA,TRBJ2-7,TGCGCCAGCAGCCCGTTCAGGGGCCAGGTCTACGAGCAGTACTTC,CASSPFRGQVYEQYF
NA,TRBV5-6,15,NA,TRBJ1-2,TGTGCCAGCAGCTCCCTTATTACGGGACAATATGGCTACACCTTC,CASSSLITGQYGYTF
NA,TRBV5-6,17,TRBD2,TRBJ2-5,TGTGCCAGCAGCTTGGGGGGACTAGCGGGAGAGGAAGAGACCCAGTACTTC,CASSLGGLAGEEETQYF
NA,TRBV7-9,13,NA,TRBJ1-5,TGTGCCAGCAGCCTTCATGGCAATCAGCCCCAGCATTTT,CASSLHGNQPQHF
NA,TRBV5-1,14,NA,TRBJ2-1,TGCGCCACCCGACCCGGGACCAGGTACAATGAGCAGTTCTTC,CATRPGTRYNEQFF
NA,TRBV5-4,14,NA,TRBJ1-1,TGTGCCAGCAGCCCGGACAGCGGCTACTTTGAAGCTTTCTTT,CASSPDSGYFEAFF
NA,TRBV5-4,14,NA,TRBJ2-4,TGTGCCAGCAGCTTGGGTGGGGCGGAGAACATTCAGTACTTC,CASSLGGAENIQYF
NA,TRBV15,15,NA,TRBJ2-3,TGTGCCACCAGCACTCGGGACGGAAGCACAGATACGCAGTATTTT,CATSTRDGSTDTQYF
NA,TRBV19,16,TRBD1,TRBJ1-5,TGTGCCAGTAGTAGCCAGGGGGCGCGGAGCAATCAGCCCCAGCATTTT,CASSSQGARSNQPQHF
NA,TRBV6-5,16,TRBD2,TRBJ2-1,TGTGCCAGCAGTTACCCGTCAAGCGGGGGGTGGAATGAGCAGTTCTTC,CASSYPSSGGWNEQFF
NA,TRBV9,16,TRBD1,TRBJ1-2,TGTGCCAGCAGCGTAGGGGAGGACAGGGGTTATAATGGCTACACCTTC,CASSVGEDRGYNGYTF
NA,TRBV19,16,TRBD1,TRBJ2-1,TGTGCCAGTAGTAACCGGGACAGGGGGTACTATACGGAGCAGTTCTTC,CASSNRDRGYYTEQFF
NA,TRBV30,13,TRBD1,TRBJ2-5,TGTGCCTGGAGAAATACAGGGGGTGAGACCCAGTACTTC,CAWRNTGGETQYF
NA,TRBV15,16,TRBD2,TRBJ2-3,TGTGCCACCGCCTCCTTGGGGAGGGGTGGCGGAGATACGCAGTATTTT,CATASLGRGGGDTQYF
NA,TRBV29-1,13,NA,TRBJ1-6,TGCAGCGACGAGCGCTCCTATAATTCACCCCTCCACTTT,CSDERSYNSPLHF
NA,TRBV5-4,13,NA,TRBJ2-1,TGTGCCAGCAGCTTGCTAGGGGCAGGCGAGCAGTTCTTC,CASSLLGAGEQFF
NA,TRBV6-5,16,NA,TRBJ1-2,TGTGCCAGCAGTTACACCTCTCAGGGTTTGGTAAATGGCTACACCTTC,CASSYTSQGLVNGYTF
NA,TRBV6-4,15,TRBD1,TRBJ2-7,TGTGCCAGCAGGTCGGACAGGATCAAATCCTACGAGCAGTACTTC,CASRSDRIKSYEQYF
NA,TRBV7-2,15,TRBD1,TRBJ1-2,TGTGCCAGCAGCCCGGGGACAGCGTACACCTATGGCTACACCTTC,CASSPGTAYTYGYTF
NA,TRBV13,15,TRBD1,TRBJ1-1,TGTGCCAGCAGCCCAGGGACAGAGTATTACACTGAAGCTTTCTTT,CASSPGTEYYTEAFF